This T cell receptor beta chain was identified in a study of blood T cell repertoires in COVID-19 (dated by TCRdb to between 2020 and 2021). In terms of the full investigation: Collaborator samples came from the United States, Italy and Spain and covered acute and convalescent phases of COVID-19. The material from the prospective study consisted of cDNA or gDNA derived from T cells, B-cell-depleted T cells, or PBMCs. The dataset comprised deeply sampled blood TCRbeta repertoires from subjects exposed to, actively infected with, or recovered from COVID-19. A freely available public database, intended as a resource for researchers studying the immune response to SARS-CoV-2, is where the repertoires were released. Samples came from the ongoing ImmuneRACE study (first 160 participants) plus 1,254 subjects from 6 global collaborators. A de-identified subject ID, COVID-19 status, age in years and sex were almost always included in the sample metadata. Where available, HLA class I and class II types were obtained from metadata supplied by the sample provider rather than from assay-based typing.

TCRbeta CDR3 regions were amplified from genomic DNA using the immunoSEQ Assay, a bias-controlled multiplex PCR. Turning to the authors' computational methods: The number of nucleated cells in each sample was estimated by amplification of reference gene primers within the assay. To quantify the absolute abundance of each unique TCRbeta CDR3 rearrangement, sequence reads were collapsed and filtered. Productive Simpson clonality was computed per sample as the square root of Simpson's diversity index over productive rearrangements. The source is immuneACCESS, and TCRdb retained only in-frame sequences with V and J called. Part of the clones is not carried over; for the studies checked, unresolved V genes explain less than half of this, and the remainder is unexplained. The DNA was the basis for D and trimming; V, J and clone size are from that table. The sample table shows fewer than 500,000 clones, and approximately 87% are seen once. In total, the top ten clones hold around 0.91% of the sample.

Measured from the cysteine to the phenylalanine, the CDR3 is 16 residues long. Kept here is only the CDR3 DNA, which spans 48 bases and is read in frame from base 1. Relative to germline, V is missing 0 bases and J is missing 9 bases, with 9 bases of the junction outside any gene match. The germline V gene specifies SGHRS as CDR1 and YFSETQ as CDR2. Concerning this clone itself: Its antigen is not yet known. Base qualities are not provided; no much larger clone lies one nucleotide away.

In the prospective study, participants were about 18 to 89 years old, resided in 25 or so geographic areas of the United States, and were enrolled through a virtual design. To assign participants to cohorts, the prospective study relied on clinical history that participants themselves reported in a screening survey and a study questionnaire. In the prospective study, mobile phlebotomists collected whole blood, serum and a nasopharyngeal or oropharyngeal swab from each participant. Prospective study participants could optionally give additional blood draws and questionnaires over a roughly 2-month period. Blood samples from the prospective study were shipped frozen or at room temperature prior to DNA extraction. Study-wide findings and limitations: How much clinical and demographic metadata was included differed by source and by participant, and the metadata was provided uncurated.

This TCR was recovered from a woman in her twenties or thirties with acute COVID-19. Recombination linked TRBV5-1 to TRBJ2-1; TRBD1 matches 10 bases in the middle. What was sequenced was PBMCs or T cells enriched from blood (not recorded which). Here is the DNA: TGCGCCAGCAGCTTGGCGGCGGGACAGGGGCGAAGTGAGCAGTTCTTC. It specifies CASSLAAGQGRSEQFF.